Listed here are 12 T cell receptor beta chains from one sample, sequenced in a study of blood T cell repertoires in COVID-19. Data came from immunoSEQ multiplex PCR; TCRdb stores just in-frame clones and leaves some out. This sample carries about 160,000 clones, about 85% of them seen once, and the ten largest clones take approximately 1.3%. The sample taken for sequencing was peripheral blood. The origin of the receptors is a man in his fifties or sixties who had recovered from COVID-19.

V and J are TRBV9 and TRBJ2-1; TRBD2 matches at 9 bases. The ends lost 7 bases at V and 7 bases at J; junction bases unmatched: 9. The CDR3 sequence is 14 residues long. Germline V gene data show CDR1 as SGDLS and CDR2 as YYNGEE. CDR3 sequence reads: CASQAGGGGNEQFF. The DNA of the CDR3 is TGTGCCAGCCAAGCGGGCGGGGGGGGTAATGAGCAGTTCTTC.

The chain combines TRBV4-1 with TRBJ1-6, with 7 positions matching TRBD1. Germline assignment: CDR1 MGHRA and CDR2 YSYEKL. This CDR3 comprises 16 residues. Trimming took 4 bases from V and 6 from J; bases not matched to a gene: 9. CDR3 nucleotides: TGCGCCAGCAGCCTACCTCCGGGACAGCCTAATTCACCCCTCCACTTT. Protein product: CASSLPPGQPNSPLHF.

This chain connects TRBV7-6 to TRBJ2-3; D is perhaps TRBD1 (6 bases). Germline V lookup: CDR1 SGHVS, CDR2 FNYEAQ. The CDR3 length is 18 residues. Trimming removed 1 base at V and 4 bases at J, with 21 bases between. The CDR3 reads CASSLGQVVILSPDTQYF. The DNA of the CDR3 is TGTGCCAGCAGCTTAGGACAGGTTGTTATCCTCAGTCCAGATACGCAGTATTTT.

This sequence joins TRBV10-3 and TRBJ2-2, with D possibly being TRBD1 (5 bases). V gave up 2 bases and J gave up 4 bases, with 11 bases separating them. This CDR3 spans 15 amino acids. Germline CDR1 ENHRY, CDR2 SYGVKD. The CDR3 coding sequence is TGTGCCATCAGTGAGGGGGCGGCGGTCACCGGGGAGCTGTTTTTT. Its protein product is CAISEGAAVTGELFF.

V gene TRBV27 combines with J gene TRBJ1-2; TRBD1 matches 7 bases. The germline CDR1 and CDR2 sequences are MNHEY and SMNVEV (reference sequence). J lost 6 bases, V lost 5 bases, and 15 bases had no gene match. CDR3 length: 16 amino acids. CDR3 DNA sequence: TGTGCCAGCAGTCCAATGTTCGGGACAGAGATCGATGGCTACACCTTC. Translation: CASSPMFGTEIDGYTF.

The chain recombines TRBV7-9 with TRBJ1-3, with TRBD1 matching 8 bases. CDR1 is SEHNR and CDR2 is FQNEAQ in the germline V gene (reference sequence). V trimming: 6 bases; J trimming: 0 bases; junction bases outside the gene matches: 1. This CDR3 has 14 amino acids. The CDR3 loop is CASRTGASGNTIYF. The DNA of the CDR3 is TGTGCCAGCAGGACAGGGGCCTCTGGAAACACCATATATTTT.

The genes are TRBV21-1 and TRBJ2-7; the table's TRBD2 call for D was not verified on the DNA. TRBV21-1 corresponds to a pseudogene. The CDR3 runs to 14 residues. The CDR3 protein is CASSKYERLYEQYF. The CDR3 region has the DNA TGTGCCAGCAGCAAATATGAGCGATTGTACGAGCAGTACTTC.

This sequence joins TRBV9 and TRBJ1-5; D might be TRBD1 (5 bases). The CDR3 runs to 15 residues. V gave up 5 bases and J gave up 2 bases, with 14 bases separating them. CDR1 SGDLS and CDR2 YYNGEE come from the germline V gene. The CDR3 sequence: CASSPGGWGNQPQHF. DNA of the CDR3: TGTGCCAGCAGTCCGGGGGGTTGGGGCAATCAGCCCCAGCATTTT.

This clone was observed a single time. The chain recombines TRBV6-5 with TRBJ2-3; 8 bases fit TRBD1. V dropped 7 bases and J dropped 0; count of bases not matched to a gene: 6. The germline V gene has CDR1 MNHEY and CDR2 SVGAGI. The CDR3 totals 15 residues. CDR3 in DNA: TGTGCCAGCAAAAGGACAGGGCAAAGCACAGATACGCAGTATTTT. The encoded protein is CASKRTGQSTDTQYF.

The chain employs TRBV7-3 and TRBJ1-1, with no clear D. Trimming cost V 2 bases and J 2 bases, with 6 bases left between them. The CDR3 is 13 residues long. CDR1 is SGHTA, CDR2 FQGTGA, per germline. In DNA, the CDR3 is TGTGCCAGCAGCTTAGCACATAACACTGAAGCTTTCTTT. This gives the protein CASSLAHNTEAFF. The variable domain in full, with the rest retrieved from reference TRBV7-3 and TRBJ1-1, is GAGVSQTPSNKVTEKGKYVELRCDPISGHTALYWYRQSLGQGPEFLIYFQGTGAADDSGLPNDRFFAVRPEGSVSTLKIQRTERGDSAVYLCASSLAHNTEAFFGQGTRLTVV.

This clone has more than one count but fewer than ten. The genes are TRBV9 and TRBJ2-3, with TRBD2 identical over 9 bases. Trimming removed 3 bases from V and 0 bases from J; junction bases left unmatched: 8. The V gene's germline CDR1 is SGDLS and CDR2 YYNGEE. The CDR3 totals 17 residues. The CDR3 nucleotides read TGTGCCAGCAGCGCACCCTTAGCGGGGGTAAGCACAGATACGCAGTATTTT. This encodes CASSAPLAGVSTDTQYF.

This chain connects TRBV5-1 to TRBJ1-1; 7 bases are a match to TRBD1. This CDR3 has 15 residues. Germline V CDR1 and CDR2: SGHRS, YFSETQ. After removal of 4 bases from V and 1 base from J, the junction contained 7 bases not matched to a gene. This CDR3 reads CASSIRQGQNTEAFF. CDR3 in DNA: TGCGCCAGCAGCATCCGACAGGGCCAGAACACTGAAGCTTTCTTT.